This TCR beta chain was sequenced in a study of T-cell memory formation after mild COVID-19. 5'RACE with constant-segment primers yielded barcoded, UMI-tagged TCR alpha and TCR beta cDNA libraries. TCRdb called the 5' RACE reads again in MiXCR, with one record for every CDR3 protein. This repertoire shows under 450,000 distinct CDR3 sequences, more than 20% found once; its top ten account for around a fifth. The CDR3 has 16 amino acids. The V end lost 6 bases, the J end lost 4 bases, and 18 bases lay between the germline ends. General observations from the study: Within pre-infection memory, some responding clones were found, suggesting cross-reactive memory joined. What remained unconfirmed was the SARS-CoV-2 specificity of second-wave clones peaking on day 37.

Turning to this clonotype: Its antigen is as yet unknown.

Sequencing was carried out using PBMCs or a T cell subset sorted from them (not recorded which). The V call is TRBV12-3 or TRBV12-4, the J call TRBJ2-2; a weak D match, TRBD1 (6 bases). The sequence was collected from a young man who had mild COVID-19 (a few samples of this study predate the infection). Cell type and time point are not known. CDR3 residues: CASSPVGGESTGELFF. CDR3 DNA: TGTGCCAGCAGCCCTGTTGGGGGCGAGAGCACCGGGGAGCTGTTTTTT.